The 28 T cell receptor beta chains presented below share a single source sample, sequenced in a study of blood T cell repertoires in COVID-19. TCRdb's table, derived via immunoSEQ multiplex PCR, lists solely in-frame clones and lacks some. Here the sample spans roughly 80,000 clones, around nine tenths being singletons. The sample taken for sequencing was peripheral blood. The receptors were gathered from a man aged 45 to 65 with active COVID-19.

The chain employs TRBV29-1 and TRBJ2-2, with 8 bases fitting TRBD2. The CDR3 is 13 residues long. V lost 7 bases, J lost 6 bases, and 7 bases stayed unmatched. Germline values: CDR1 SQVTM, CDR2 ANQGSEA. CDR3: CSGTSRLAGELFF. Here the CDR3 DNA reads TGCAGCGGGACTAGCAGGTTAGCCGGGGAGCTGTTTTTT.

This clone appeared once. This rearrangement joins TRBV29-1 to TRBJ1-1, with D tentatively TRBD1 (6 bases). Per germline, CDR1 SQVTM and CDR2 ANQGSEA. Trimming removed 1 base from V and 1 base from J, with 7 bases in between. The CDR3 covers 13 residues. This CDR3 is CSVEGTENTEAFF. In nucleotides, the CDR3 is TGCAGCGTTGAAGGGACAGAGAACACTGAAGCTTTCTTT.

The genes are TRBV10-3 and TRBJ2-3, with TRBD2 matching 7 bases. The V gene end was trimmed by 3 bases and the J gene end by 5 bases; junction bases not matched to a gene: 5. Germline CDR1 reads ENHRY; CDR2 reads SYGVKD. The CDR3 contains 14 residues. The CDR3 reads CAISESGDLDTQYF. In nucleotides, the CDR3 is TGTGCCATCAGTGAAAGCGGGGATTTAGATACGCAGTATTTT.

The chain recombines TRBV11-2 with TRBJ1-6; D is uncertain. The CDR3 extends over 14 amino acids. Germline loops: CDR1 SGHAT, CDR2 FQNNGV. V was trimmed by 2 bases and J by 6 bases, leaving 8 bases between them. CDR3 in DNA: TGTGCCAGCAGCTTATCGACTGGTAATTCACCCCTCCACTTT. This sequence encodes CASSLSTGNSPLHF.

This chain's CDR3 is CASSQARASSYNSPLHF. In nucleotides, the CDR3 is TGCGCCAGCAGCCAAGCCAGGGCGAGCTCCTATAATTCACCCCTCCACTTT. The rearrangement links TRBV4-3 to TRBJ1-6; tentatively, D is TRBD1 (5 bases). Germline lookup yields CDR1 LGHNA and CDR2 YSLEER. The V end lost 1 base, the J end lost 0 bases, and 10 bases lay between the germline ends. The CDR3 runs to 17 residues.

V and J are TRBV7-2 and TRBJ2-7, with D possibly matching TRBD2 (6 bases). This CDR3 is 14 amino acids long. The V end lost 0 bases, the J end lost 4 bases, and 10 bases lay between the germline ends. Per the germline V gene, CDR1 is SGHTA and CDR2 is FQGNSA. The CDR3 bases are TGTGCCAGCAGCTTAGCCGGGGGTCTGTACGAGCAGTACTTC. Translated, it gives CASSLAGGLYEQYF.

The chain carries TRBV5-4 and TRBJ1-1; TRBD1 aligns across 11 bases. The trim removed 2 bases at V and 4 bases at J, leaving 16 bases unmatched. The length of the CDR3 is 19 residues. Germline V gene sequence: CDR1 SGHNT, CDR2 YYREEE (reference sequence). CDR3 DNA sequence: TGTGCCAGCAGCTTTACTGCAGGGACAGGGGGTTTTCGAGGCACTGAAGCTTTCTTT. Translation: CASSFTAGTGGFRGTEAFF.

This rearrangement joins TRBV7-2 to TRBJ1-1, with 8 bases matching TRBD1. Germline assignment: CDR1 SGHTA and CDR2 FQGNSA. J was trimmed by 1 base and V by 0 bases; bases with no gene match: 4. CDR3 length: 16 residues. Written as DNA, the CDR3 is TGTGCCAGCAGCTTAGCGCAGGGGGCGGGGAACACTGAAGCTTTCTTT. Its protein is CASSLAQGAGNTEAFF. Using reference TRBV7-2 and TRBJ1-1 for the parts outside the CDR3, the full variable domain is GAGVSQSPSNKVTEKGKDVELRCDPISGHTALYWYRQSLGQGLEFLIYFQGNSAPDKSGLPSDRFSAERTGGSVSTLTIQRTQQEDSAVYLCASSLAQGAGNTEAFFGQGTRLTVV.

Here the CDR3 reads CASSFTGTPETQYF. CDR3 bases: TGTGCCAGCAGCTTCACCGGGACACCCGAGACCCAGTACTTC. The chain joins TRBV5-5 to TRBJ2-5; a possible D gene is TRBD1 (6 bases). The CDR3 runs 14 residues. Between the trimmed V and J ends, which lost 2 bases and 5 bases, there was a span of 13 bases. The germline CDR1 and CDR2 sequences are SGHKS and YYEKEE (reference sequence).

The rearrangement links TRBV7-9 to TRBJ2-7; 8 bases map to TRBD1. With 3 bases clipped from V and 5 bases from J, the junction kept 6 bases outside the gene matches. The CDR3 totals 14 residues. Germline V gene lookup returns CDR1 SEHNR and CDR2 FQNEAQ (reference sequence). The CDR3 DNA is TGTGCCAGCAGCTTTTCGGACAGGGCAAACGAGCAGTACTTC. Its translation is CASSFSDRANEQYF.

The chain couples TRBV9 to TRBJ2-1, with TRBD2 matching over 12 bases. The V gene's germline CDR1 is SGDLS and CDR2 YYNGEE. This CDR3 spans 16 amino acids. Germline trimming cut 3 bases from V and 7 bases from J; bases unmatched to any gene: 8. CDR3 DNA sequence: TGTGCCAGCAGCGCAGAATTGACTAGCGGGGGAAATGAGCAGTTCTTC. Protein sequence: CASSAELTSGGNEQFF.

The CDR3, as DNA: TGTGCCAGCAGCGTGCAAACAACAGGGACCGGCTACACCTTC. Translating gives CASSVQTTGTGYTF. The chain is built from TRBV9 and TRBJ1-2; a weak D match, TRBD1 (6 bases). The germline CDR1 and CDR2 sequences are SGDLS and YYNGEE. The CDR3 runs 14 residues. The V gene lost 2 bases and the J gene lost 8 bases, with 16 bases spanning the gap.

This rearrangement joins TRBV27 to TRBJ2-5, with a weak D call TRBD2 (5 bases). The CDR3 contains 16 residues. Trimming cost V 4 bases and J 1 base, with 16 bases left between them. Germline CDR1 is MNHEY and CDR2 is SMNVEV (reference sequence). CDR3 residues: CASSCDPGVTQETQYF. The CDR3 DNA follows: TGTGCCAGCAGTTGCGACCCCGGGGTGACCCAAGAGACCCAGTACTTC.

V is TRBV4-2 and J is TRBJ2-5; TRBD2 aligns across 15 bases. The CDR3 covers 16 residues. V trimming: 4 bases; J trimming: 4 bases; junction bases outside the gene matches: 4. The germline V gene encodes CDR1 LGHNA and CDR2 YNFKEQ. CDR3 nucleotides: TGTGCCAGCAGCCCAGGACTAGCGGGAGGGACAGAGACCCAGTACTTC. This encodes CASSPGLAGGTETQYF.

V is TRBV5-4 and J is TRBJ2-1; the match to TRBD1 covers 7 bases. Germline assignment: CDR1 SGHNT and CDR2 YYREEE (reference sequence). V gave up 5 bases and J gave up 3 bases; unmatched junction bases: 8. The length of the CDR3 is 15 residues. The CDR3 loop reads CASRKGTAIYNEQFF. CDR3 bases: TGTGCCAGCAGGAAGGGGACAGCCATCTACAATGAGCAGTTCTTC.

The J gene is TRBJ2-6, the V gene TRBV2; perhaps TRBD1 as D (5 bases). The CDR3 totals 17 residues. The V gene lost 4 bases and the J gene lost 2 bases, with 15 bases spanning the gap. CDR1 is SNHLY, CDR2 FYNNEI, per germline. CDR3 nucleotide sequence: TGTGCCAGCAGTGCCCAGGGTGGCCGAGCTGGGGCCAACGTCCTGACTTTC. It yields the protein CASSAQGGRAGANVLTF.

The chain joins TRBV3-1 (or the pseudogene TRBV3-2) to TRBJ2-2, with TRBD1 matching over 7 bases. The V gene's germline CDR1 is LGHDT and CDR2 YNNKEL (reference sequence). Trimming at V came to 4 bases and at J to 3 bases, leaving 14 bases not matched to a gene. The CDR3 extends over 18 amino acids. CDR3 amino acids: CASSPKRAGGRDTGELFF. As DNA, the CDR3 is TGTGCCAGCAGCCCGAAAAGAGCAGGGGGTAGGGACACCGGGGAGCTGTTTTTT.

The rearrangement links TRBV7-9 to TRBJ2-3; 9 positions match TRBD1. The ends lost 6 bases at V and 5 bases at J; junction bases unmatched: 3. This CDR3 has 13 residues. Germline CDR1 is SEHNR and CDR2 is FQNEAQ (reference sequence). The CDR3 sequence: CASRRTGVDTQYF. CDR3 bases: TGTGCCAGCAGACGGACAGGGGTAGATACGCAGTATTTT.

This clone was counted once. This sequence joins TRBV19 and TRBJ2-1, with 10 positions matching TRBD2. This CDR3 region has 15 residues. The V gene end was trimmed by 3 bases and the J gene end by 7 bases; junction bases not matched to a gene: 6. Germline-derived CDR1 and CDR2 are LNHDA and SQIVND (reference sequence). The DNA for the CDR3 is TGTGCCAGTAGTATTGGGTCTAGCGGGGGAAATGAGCAGTTCTTC. Translated, it gives CASSIGSSGGNEQFF.

V gene TRBV28 combines with J gene TRBJ2-6; TRBD2 is a possible D gene (5 bases). Germline CDR1 MDHEN, CDR2 SYDVKM. The CDR3 consists of 18 residues. Between the trimmed V and J ends, which lost 3 bases and 0 bases, there was a span of 15 bases. The CDR3 is CASSFPVRRSSGANVLTF. CDR3 DNA sequence: TGTGCCAGCAGTTTTCCGGTCAGGAGGAGCTCTGGGGCCAACGTCCTGACTTTC.

The chain combines TRBV19 with TRBJ2-6, with D possibly being TRBD2 (6 bases). CDR1 is LNHDA and CDR2 is SQIVND in the germline V gene (reference sequence). V lost 4 bases to trimming and J lost 0 bases, with 19 bases between them. The CDR3 is 19 amino acids. CDR3 bases: TGTGCCAGTAGTAGGGACTCGGGGCAGGGCTTCTCTGGGGCCAACGTCCTGACTTTC. This translates into CASSRDSGQGFSGANVLTF.

The rearrangement uses TRBV5-1 and TRBJ1-2; 9 nucleotides agree with TRBD1. CDR3 length: 17 residues. Losses at the gene ends were 1 base for V and 3 bases for J; bases not matched to a gene: 10. Germline V gene sequence: CDR1 SGHRS, CDR2 YFSETQ. The CDR3 DNA sequence: TGCGCCAGCAGCTTGAGACGGGGACAGGGAGGAGACTATGGCTACACCTTC. Residues: CASSLRRGQGGDYGYTF.

This chain joins TRBV27 and TRBJ1-1; D may be TRBD1 (5 bases). The CDR3 contains 18 residues. Germline V lookup: CDR1 MNHEY, CDR2 SMNVEV (reference sequence). V dropped 1 base and J dropped 0 bases, with 18 bases sitting between them. The CDR3 bases are TGTGCCAGCAGTTTATGGCGGGGGGGTCGAAAATTGAACACTGAAGCTTTCTTT. It specifies CASSLWRGGRKLNTEAFF.

J is TRBJ2-7 and V is TRBV6-6; 11 bases align to TRBD1. CDR1 MNHNY and CDR2 SVGAGI come from the germline V gene (reference sequence). The ends lost 2 bases at V and 3 bases at J; junction bases unmatched: 0. This CDR3 has 14 amino acids. CDR3 coding DNA: TGTGCCAGCAGTTACGGGACAGGGGGCTACGAGCAGTACTTC. Its translation: CASSYGTGGYEQYF.

The gene calls are TRBV7-3 and TRBJ2-1, with 7 bases identical to TRBD2. The length of the CDR3 is 15 residues. CDR1 and CDR2 from the germline V gene are SGHTA and FQGTGA. V trimming: 2 bases; J trimming: 6 bases; junction bases outside the gene matches: 7. In DNA, the CDR3 is TGTGCCAGCAGCTTATGGGGAGTAGCGGGCAATGAGCAGTTCTTC. This translates into CASSLWGVAGNEQFF.

The CDR3 DNA follows: TGCAGCGTTGGCCCACTAGCGGGGTTCTACAATGAGCAGTTCTTC. It specifies CSVGPLAGFYNEQFF. This chain joins TRBV29-1 and TRBJ2-1; 10 bases align to TRBD2. The length of the CDR3 is 15 residues. Germline V gene data show CDR1 as SQVTM and CDR2 as ANQGSEA. After removal of 4 bases from V and 3 bases from J, the junction contained 6 bases not matched to a gene.

The chain links TRBV7-2 to TRBJ2-1, with D possibly matching TRBD2 (7 bases). Trimming took off 2 bases at V and 7 bases at J, with 12 bases between the two ends. From germline, CDR1 is SGHTA and CDR2 FQGNSA. This CDR3 has 14 residues. CDR3 DNA: TGTGCCAGCAGCTTATCGGCGGGGGCAAATGAGCAGTTCTTC. Its translation: CASSLSAGANEQFF. Combining the CDR3 with reference TRBV7-2 and TRBJ2-1 gives the whole variable domain GAGVSQSPSNKVTEKGKDVELRCDPISGHTALYWYRQSLGQGLEFLIYFQGNSAPDKSGLPSDRFSAERTGGSVSTLTIQRTQQEDSAVYLCASSLSAGANEQFFGPGTRLTVL.

The chain uses TRBV11-2 and TRBJ1-1, with TRBD1 matching 8 bases. V shed 3 bases and J 5 bases; nucleotides not matched to a gene: 5. There are 14 residues in the CDR3. Germline lookup yields CDR1 SGHAT and CDR2 FQNNGV. The CDR3 sequence: CASSFQGAKTEAFF. The CDR3 nucleotides read TGTGCCAGCAGCTTCCAGGGGGCCAAGACTGAAGCTTTCTTT.